The 26 T cell receptor beta chains presented below share a single source sample, sequenced in a study of T-cell memory formation after mild COVID-19 (dated by TCRdb to about 2021). The library was generated by 5' RACE. Reads for this sample came from an Illumina NovaSeq 6000. TCRdb passed the public sequencing reads through fastp at Q25 and MiXCR, retaining productive beta sequences. Every CDR3 protein is listed once, alongside the most common genes and DNA of its rows. The sample table lists approximately 260,000 distinct CDR3 sequences, 16% of them with a count of one. The ten largest clones take up more than 20% of the sample. Sequencing was carried out using PBMCs or a T cell subset sorted from them (not recorded which). These receptors came from a man younger than 30 who had mild COVID-19 (a few samples of this study predate the infection). The sample titles of this study are shuffled in the database, so cell type and time point are left out; the donor was told from shared clones.

This chain uses TRBV28 with TRBJ1-5, with TRBD1 matching over 7 bases. After removal of 2 bases from V and 4 bases from J, the junction contained 5 bases not matched to a gene. The germline CDR1 and CDR2 sequences are MDHEN and SYDVKM. The CDR3 sequence is 15 residues long. CDR3 nucleotides: TGTGCCAGCAGTTTAGGACAGGCTTCAAATCAGCCCCAGCATTTT. It translates to CASSLGQASNQPQHF.

There are a few counts of this clonotype. CDR3 DNA: TGCAGCTTCTTGCCTTTGGGGACAGACTATGGCTACACCTTC. Its translation is CSFLPLGTDYGYTF. The J gene is TRBJ1-2, the V gene TRBV29-1; 7 nucleotides align to TRBD1. The CDR3 extends over 14 amino acids. The germline V gene encodes CDR1 SQVTM and CDR2 ANQGSEA. V lost 8 bases to trimming and J lost 3 bases; unmatched junction nucleotides: 12.

The chain uses TRBV6-2 or TRBV6-3 and TRBJ2-5, with D possibly being TRBD1 or TRBD2 (6 bases each). The V and J ends lost 5 bases and 2 bases respectively, with 15 bases between them. The CDR3 length is 15 residues. Germline assignment: CDR1 MNHEY and CDR2 SVGEGT. The CDR3: CASSRNSGAQETQYF. The CDR3 bases are TGTGCCAGCAGTCGCAACTCGGGGGCGCAAGAGACCCAGTACTTC.

This clonotype was counted a few times. This chain links TRBV7-9 with TRBJ2-6; D assignment may be TRBD1 or TRBD2 (5 bases each). V lost 5 bases and J 4 bases, leaving 18 bases between the germline ends. The germline gives CDR1 SEHNR, CDR2 FQNEAQ (reference sequence). This CDR3 has 17 amino acids. CDR3 in amino acids: CASSPPAGSAGANVLTF. CDR3 DNA sequence: TGTGCCAGCAGCCCCCCCGCAGGGAGTGCCGGGGCCAACGTCCTGACTTTC.

This clonotype was seen only a few times. V is TRBV5-1 and J is TRBJ1-2; possible D gene TRBD1, 6 bases. V gave up 4 bases and J gave up 0 bases, with 13 bases separating them. CDR3 size: 15 residues. CDR1 is SGHRS, CDR2 YFSETQ, per germline. The CDR3, as DNA: TGCGCCAGCAGCGGGGGGGGCAGATCTAACTATGGCTACACCTTC. This gives the protein CASSGGGRSNYGYTF.

This clonotype was detected only a few times. The chain joins TRBV7-6 to TRBJ2-3; 7 bases are a match to TRBD1. Germline assignment: CDR1 SGHVS and CDR2 FNYEAQ. The J segment lost 2 bases and the V segment lost 3 bases, leaving 8 bases of the junction unmatched. This CDR3 has 16 residues. The CDR3 coding sequence is TGTGCCAGCAGCTTTACAGGACAGGCGATCACAGATACGCAGTATTTT. Translating gives CASSFTGQAITDTQYF.

V usage is TRBV7-9 and J usage is TRBJ2-7; no clear D gene. The germline CDR1 and CDR2 sequences are SEHNR and FQNEAQ (reference sequence). The CDR3 extends over 12 amino acids. Trimming cost V 5 bases and J 7 bases, with 12 bases left between them. Here the CDR3 reads CASSPYVGEQYF. The CDR3 DNA reads TGTGCCAGCAGCCCGTATGTCGGGGAGCAGTACTTC.

The sample holds a few counts of this clonotype. This chain joins TRBV7-6 and TRBJ1-3, with a tentative D call TRBD1 (5 bases). The CDR3 has 14 amino acids. The germline V and J ends were trimmed by 0 bases and 3 bases, with 6 bases remaining between them. Germline V gene sequence: CDR1 SGHVS, CDR2 FNYEAQ. As DNA, the CDR3 is TGTGCCAGCAGCTTAGCCCAGGGTGGAAACACCATATATTTT. Translation gives CASSLAQGGNTIYF.

The chain couples TRBV7-9 to TRBJ2-1; 15 nucleotides line up with TRBD2. This CDR3 comprises 18 residues. The germline CDR1 and CDR2 sequences are SEHNR and FQNEAQ (reference sequence). Unmatched junction bases numbered 5, after V lost 5 bases and J lost 0 bases. CDR3 sequence (DNA): TGTGCCAGCAGCCAAGGACTAGCGGGGGGGAGCTCCTACAATGAGCAGTTCTTC. This sequence encodes CASSQGLAGGSSYNEQFF. The whole variable domain, filled in from reference TRBV7-9 and TRBJ2-1, reads DTGVSQNPRHKITKRGQNVTFRCDPISEHNRLYWYRQTLGQGPEFLTYFQNEAQLEKSRLLSDRFSAERPKGSFSTLEIQRTEQGDSAMYLCASSQGLAGGSSYNEQFFGPGTRLTVL.

CDR3 residues: CASSTGQHEAFF. CDR3 nucleotide sequence: TGCGCCAGCAGCACGGGACAGCATGAAGCTTTCTTT. This chain links TRBV5-1 with TRBJ1-1; 7 bases align to TRBD1. Germline CDR1 reads SGHRS; CDR2 reads YFSETQ. The CDR3 spans 12 residues. The V segment lost 4 bases and the J segment 7 bases; nucleotides outside the gene matches: 4. Filled out from reference TRBV5-1 and TRBJ1-1, the complete variable domain reads KAGVTQTPRYLIKTRGQQVTLSCSPISGHRSVSWYQQTPGQGLQFLFEYFSETQRNKGNFPGRFSGRQFSNSRSEMNVSTLELGDSALYLCASSTGQHEAFFGQGTRLTVV.

The V gene is TRBV18, the J gene TRBJ1-1, with D tentatively TRBD1 (6 bases). The CDR3 is 14 residues long. Trimming shortened V by 3 bases and J by 2 bases, and 10 bases separated the two germline ends. Germline CDR1 is KGHSH and CDR2 is LQKENI. CDR3 residues: CASSPTQGNTEAFF. CDR3 bases: TGTGCCAGCTCACCTACACAGGGTAACACTGAAGCTTTCTTT.

The chain links TRBV27 to TRBJ1-2; perhaps TRBD1 as D (5 bases). Germline CDR1 and CDR2: MNHEY and SMNVEV (reference sequence). The V end lost 8 bases, the J end lost 8 bases, and 18 bases lay between the germline ends. The CDR3 extends over 13 amino acids. The CDR3 sequence: CASRFGGSGGYTF. DNA of the CDR3: TGTGCCAGCCGCTTTGGGGGATCTGGGGGCTACACCTTC.

This clonotype was counted between two and nine times. The chain employs TRBV7-2 and TRBJ2-1; TRBD2 matches at 7 bases. CDR1 is SGHTA, CDR2 FQGNSA, per germline. CDR3 length: 14 amino acids. Trimming took 1 base from V and 9 from J; bases not matched to a gene: 6. The CDR3 DNA reads TGTGCCAGCAGCTTAGGCGGGGGTCTTGTTGAGCAGTTCTTC. Translating it yields CASSLGGGLVEQFF.

This clonotype was seen more than once but under ten times. This chain connects TRBV4-3 to TRBJ2-4; possibly TRBD1 for D (5 bases). Deletions cut 1 base from V and 5 bases from J, with 12 bases between. CDR1 and CDR2 (germline): LGHNA, YSLEER. This CDR3 has 15 residues. This CDR3 is CASSQVGAGQNIQYF. The CDR3 DNA reads TGCGCCAGCAGCCAAGTAGGCGCAGGGCAAAACATTCAGTACTTC.

This clonotype has at least ten counts. The V call is TRBV29-1, the J call TRBJ2-6; D is unclear. The CDR3 contains 17 residues. Germline loops: CDR1 SQVTM, CDR2 ANQGSEA. The V end lost 4 bases, the J end lost 0 bases, and 16 bases lay between the germline ends. The CDR3 here is CSVALGMKVSGANVLTF. The CDR3, as DNA: TGCAGCGTTGCTTTAGGAATGAAGGTCTCTGGGGCCAACGTCCTGACTTTC.

This clonotype was seen a handful of times. CDR3 region: CSVDGGSDTQYF. In DNA form, the CDR3 reads TGCAGCGTTGACGGGGGCTCTGATACGCAGTATTTT. The gene calls are TRBV29-1 and TRBJ2-3, with D perhaps given as TRBD1 or TRBD2 (6 bases each). Germline values: CDR1 SQVTM, CDR2 ANQGSEA. The CDR3 is 12 amino acids. The germline V and J ends were trimmed by 3 bases and 6 bases, with 10 bases remaining between them.

The chain has TRBV11-2 and TRBJ2-1, with 9 bases identical to TRBD2. Germline CDR1 is SGHAT and CDR2 is FQNNGV. J was trimmed by 0 bases and V by 3 bases; bases with no gene match: 6. This CDR3 is 17 amino acids long. The CDR3 region is CASSFLRGGASYNEQFF. As DNA, the CDR3 is TGTGCCAGCAGCTTTCTACGCGGGGGGGCCTCCTACAATGAGCAGTTCTTC.

Only a few counts were recorded for this clonotype. V usage is TRBV5-1 and J usage is TRBJ1-2; a weak D match, TRBD1 (5 bases). The V and J ends lost 0 bases and 8 bases respectively, with 11 bases between them. Per germline, CDR1 SGHRS and CDR2 YFSETQ. The CDR3 is made up of 13 amino acids. The CDR3 nucleotides are TGCGCCAGCAGCTTGGCGTCGGGGGAGGGCTACACCTTC. Translation: CASSLASGEGYTF.

This clonotype was seen ten or more times. J is TRBJ1-6 and V is TRBV5-6, with D tentatively TRBD1 (5 bases). CDR1 is SGHDT, CDR2 YYEEEE, per germline. The CDR3 loop spans 17 amino acids. V was trimmed by 0 bases and J by 8 bases, leaving 18 bases between them. CDR3 residues: CASSLGPGHPAYSPLHF. The CDR3 DNA sequence: TGTGCCAGCAGCTTGGGGCCCGGACATCCTGCGTATTCACCCCTCCACTTT.

The sample holds a few counts of this clonotype. The chain uses TRBV7-3 and TRBJ2-3; D possibly corresponds to TRBD2 (5 bases). Germline CDR1 reads SGHTA; CDR2 reads FQGTGA. The CDR3 extends over 13 amino acids. Trimming pared 7 bases from V and 5 bases from J, leaving 13 bases between. DNA for the CDR3: TGTGCCAGCACCCCCGGCGGGCTAGATACGCAGTATTTT. Translation gives CASTPGGLDTQYF.

This clonotype was counted many times. J is TRBJ2-6 and V is TRBV4-2, with 9 bases identical to TRBD1. The CDR3 is made up of 17 amino acids. Germline V lookup: CDR1 LGHNA, CDR2 YNFKEQ. V lost 4 bases, J lost 2 bases, and 6 bases stayed unmatched. The CDR3 nucleotides are TGTGCCAGCAGCCGGACAGGGGCCGCCGCTGGGGCCAACGTCCTGACTTTC. This codes for CASSRTGAAAGANVLTF.

This clonotype was seen a few times. The CDR3 is CACLEGGGYEQYF. The CDR3 DNA follows: TGTGCCTGCCTCGAGGGGGGCGGGTACGAGCAGTACTTC. The chain recombines TRBV30 with TRBJ2-7, with D tentatively TRBD1 or TRBD2 (6 bases each). CDR1 is GTSNPN, CDR2 SVGIG, per germline (reference sequence). V was shortened by 6 bases and J by 4 bases, with 16 bases between the two germline ends. The CDR3 spans 13 residues.

This clonotype was counted a few times. The DNA of the CDR3 is TGTGCCAGCAGCCGGAGTCAGGGGCTCTCCTACGAGCAGTACGTC. Amino acids: CASSRSQGLSYEQYV. V and J are TRBV2 and TRBJ2-7; D might be TRBD1 (6 bases). Germline V lookup: CDR1 SNHLY, CDR2 FYNNEI. The length of the CDR3 is 15 residues. Trimming took off 6 bases at V and 0 bases at J, with 15 bases between the two ends.

V and J are TRBV4-1 and TRBJ2-5; 9 bases map to TRBD1. V lost 3 bases to trimming and J lost 5 bases; unmatched junction nucleotides: 10. In germline, CDR1 is MGHRA, CDR2 YSYEKL. The length of the CDR3 is 16 residues. CDR3: CASSQGQGSPVETQYF. The CDR3 nucleotides are TGCGCCAGCAGCCAGGGACAGGGTTCGCCTGTGGAGACCCAGTACTTC.

V usage is TRBV5-5 and J usage is TRBJ1-2; tentatively, D is TRBD1 (6 bases). The V gene's germline CDR1 is SGHKS and CDR2 YYEKEE (reference sequence). The CDR3 spans 15 residues. V dropped 3 bases and J dropped 3 bases, with 15 bases sitting between them. CDR3 coding DNA: TGTGCCAGCAGCTCGAGACAGGAGACTCACTATGGCTACACCTTC. Protein sequence: CASSSRQETHYGYTF.

This sequence joins TRBV5-1 and TRBJ2-5; D call uncertain. V was cut by 4 bases and J by 2 bases, with 9 bases left in between. CDR1 is SGHRS and CDR2 is YFSETQ in the germline V gene. This CDR3 is 13 amino acids long. DNA of the CDR3: TGCGCCAGCAGCGTTAGAGGACAAGAGACCCAGTACTTC. It is translated as CASSVRGQETQYF.